This T cell receptor beta chain was recovered during a study of technical replicates of blood from a handful of donors. The V end was cut by 3 bases, the J end by 5 bases, with 20 bases between. Germline CDR1 is MDHEN and CDR2 is SYDVKM. The CDR3 extends over 17 amino acids. TCRdb's copy holds only in-frame clones and misses some; the assay was immunoSEQ multiplex PCR. The sample has 75,000 to 95,000 clones; 89% are singletons. The specimen was T cells isolated from PBMCs. This TCR was sampled from a human donor in good health. The chain carries TRBV28 and TRBJ2-1, with D perhaps matching TRBD1 (6 bases). The CDR3 loop reads CASSFYTLRGPHNEQFF. CDR3 in DNA: TGTGCCAGCAGTTTCTATACCCTCAGGGGTCCCCACAATGAGCAGTTCTTC.